This T cell receptor beta chain was captured in a study of T cell changes during pregnancy in multiple sclerosis. V lost 5 bases and J lost 4; bases outside the gene matches: 3. The V gene's germline CDR1 is MDHEN and CDR2 SYDVKM. CDR3 size: 13 residues. This table comes from immunoSEQ multiplex PCR, and its TCRdb copy is limited to in-frame clones, with some not included. The profile covers 64,000 or so clones, with about 96% appearing a single time and roughly 2.5% taken by the ten largest. V gene TRBV28 combines with J gene TRBJ1-1, with 8 bases aligning to TRBD1. This TCR was recovered from a female donor with multiple sclerosis, enrolled in a pregnancy study. The sample was CD8+ T cells from peripheral blood mononuclear cells, taken after pregnancy. The CDR3 DNA is TGTGCCAGCAGTCCGGGACAGGTCACTGAAGCTTTCTTT. Amino acid sequence: CASSPGQVTEAFF.